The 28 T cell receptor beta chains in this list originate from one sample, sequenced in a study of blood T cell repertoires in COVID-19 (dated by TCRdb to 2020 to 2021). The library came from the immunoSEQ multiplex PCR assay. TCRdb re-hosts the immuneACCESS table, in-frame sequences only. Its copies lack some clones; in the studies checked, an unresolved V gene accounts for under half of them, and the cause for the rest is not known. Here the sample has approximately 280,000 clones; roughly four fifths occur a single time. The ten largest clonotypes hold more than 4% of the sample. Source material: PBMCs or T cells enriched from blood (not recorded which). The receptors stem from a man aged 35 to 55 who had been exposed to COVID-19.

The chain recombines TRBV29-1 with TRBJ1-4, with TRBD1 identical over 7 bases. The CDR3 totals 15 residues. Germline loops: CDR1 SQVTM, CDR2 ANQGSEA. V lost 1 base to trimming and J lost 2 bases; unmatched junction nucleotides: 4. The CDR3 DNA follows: TGCAGCGTTGAAGGAGACAGGGACACTAATGAAAAACTGTTTTTT. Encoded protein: CSVEGDRDTNEKLFF. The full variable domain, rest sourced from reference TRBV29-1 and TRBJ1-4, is SAVISQKPSRDICQRGTSLTIQCQVDSQVTMMFWYRQQPGQSLTLIATANQGSEATYESGFVIDKFPISRPNLTFSTLTVSNMSPEDSSIYLCSVEGDRDTNEKLFFGSGTQLSVL.

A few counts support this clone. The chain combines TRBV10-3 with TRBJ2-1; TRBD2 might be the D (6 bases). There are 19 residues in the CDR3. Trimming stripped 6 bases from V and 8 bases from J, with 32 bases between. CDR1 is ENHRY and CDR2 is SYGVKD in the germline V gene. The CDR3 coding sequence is TGTGCCATCAGAGGACGAGGAGGGGTCCTACTAGCTAGTATGGATGAGCAGTTCTTC. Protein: CAIRGRGGVLLASMDEQFF.

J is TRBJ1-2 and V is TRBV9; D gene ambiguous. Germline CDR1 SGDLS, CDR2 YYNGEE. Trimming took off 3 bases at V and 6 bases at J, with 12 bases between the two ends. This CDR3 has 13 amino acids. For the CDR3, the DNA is TGTGCCAGCAGCGCCGATGGTACGGATGGCTACACCTTC. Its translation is CASSADGTDGYTF.

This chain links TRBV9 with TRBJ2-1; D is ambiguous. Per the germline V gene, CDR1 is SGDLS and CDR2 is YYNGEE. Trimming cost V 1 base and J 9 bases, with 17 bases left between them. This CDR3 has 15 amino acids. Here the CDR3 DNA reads TGTGCCAGCAGCGTACAAGTGGGTTCAGGCGTTGAGCAGTTCTTC. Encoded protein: CASSVQVGSGVEQFF.

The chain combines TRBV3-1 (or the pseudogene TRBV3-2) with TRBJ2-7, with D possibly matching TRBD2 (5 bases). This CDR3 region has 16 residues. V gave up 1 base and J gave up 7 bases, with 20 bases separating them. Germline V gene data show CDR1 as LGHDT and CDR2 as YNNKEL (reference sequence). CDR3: CASSQGRVGNTREQYF. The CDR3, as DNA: TGTGCCAGCAGCCAAGGTCGGGTGGGGAATACTAGGGAGCAGTACTTC.

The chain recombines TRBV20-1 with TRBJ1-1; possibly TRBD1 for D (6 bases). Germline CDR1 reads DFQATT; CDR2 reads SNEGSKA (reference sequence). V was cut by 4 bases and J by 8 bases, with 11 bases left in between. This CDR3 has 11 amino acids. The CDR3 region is CSAKGQWEAFF. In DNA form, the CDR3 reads TGCAGTGCTAAAGGACAGTGGGAAGCTTTCTTT.

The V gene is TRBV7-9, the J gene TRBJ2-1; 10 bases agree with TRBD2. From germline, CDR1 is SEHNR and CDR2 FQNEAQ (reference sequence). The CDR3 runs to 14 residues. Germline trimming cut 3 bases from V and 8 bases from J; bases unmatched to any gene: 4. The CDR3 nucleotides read TGTGCCAGCAGCTTCCTAGCGGGAGTCTATGAGCAGTTCTTC. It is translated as CASSFLAGVYEQFF.

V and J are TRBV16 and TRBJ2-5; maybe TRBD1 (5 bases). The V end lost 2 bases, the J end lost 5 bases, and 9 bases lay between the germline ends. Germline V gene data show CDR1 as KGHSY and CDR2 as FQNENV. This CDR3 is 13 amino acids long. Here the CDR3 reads CASSQGARETQYF. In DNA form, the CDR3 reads TGTGCCAGCAGCCAAGGGGCGCGGGAGACCCAGTACTTC.

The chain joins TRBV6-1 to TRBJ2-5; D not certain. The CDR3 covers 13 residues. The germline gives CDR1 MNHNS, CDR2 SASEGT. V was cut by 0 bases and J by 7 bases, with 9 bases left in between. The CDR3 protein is CASSEATVGTQYF. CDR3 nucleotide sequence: TGTGCCAGCAGTGAAGCAACGGTCGGGACCCAGTACTTC.

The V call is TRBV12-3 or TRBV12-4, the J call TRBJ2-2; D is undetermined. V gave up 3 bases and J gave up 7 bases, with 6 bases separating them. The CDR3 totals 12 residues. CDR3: CASSFGHGELFF. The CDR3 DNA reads TGTGCCAGCAGTTTTGGGCACGGGGAGCTGTTTTTT.

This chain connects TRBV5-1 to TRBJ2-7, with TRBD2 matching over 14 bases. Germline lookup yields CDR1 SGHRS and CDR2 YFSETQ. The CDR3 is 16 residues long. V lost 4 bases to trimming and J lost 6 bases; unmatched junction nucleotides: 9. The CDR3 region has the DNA TGCGCCAGCAGCGACGGGACTAGCGGGAGATCGGGCGAGCAGTACTTC. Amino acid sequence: CASSDGTSGRSGEQYF.

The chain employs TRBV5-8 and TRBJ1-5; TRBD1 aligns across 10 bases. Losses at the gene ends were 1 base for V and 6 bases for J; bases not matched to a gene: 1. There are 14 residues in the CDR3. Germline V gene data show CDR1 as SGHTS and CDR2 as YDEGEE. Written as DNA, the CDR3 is TGTGCCAGCAGCTTGCGGACAGGGGGTCAGCCCCAGCATTTT. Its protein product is CASSLRTGGQPQHF. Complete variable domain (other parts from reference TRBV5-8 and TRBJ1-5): EAGVTQSPTHLIKTRGQQATLRCSPISGHTSVYWYQQALGLGLQFLLWYDEGEERNRGNFPPRFSGRQFPNYSSELNVNALELEDSALYLCASSLRTGGQPQHFGDGTRLSIL.

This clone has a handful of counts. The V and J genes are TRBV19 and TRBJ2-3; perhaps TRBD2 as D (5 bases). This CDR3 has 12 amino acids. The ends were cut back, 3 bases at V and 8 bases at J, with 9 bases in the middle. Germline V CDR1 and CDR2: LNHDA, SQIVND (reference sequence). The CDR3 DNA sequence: TGTGCCAGTAGTATCGGGGTCTCTACGCAGTATTTT. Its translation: CASSIGVSTQYF.

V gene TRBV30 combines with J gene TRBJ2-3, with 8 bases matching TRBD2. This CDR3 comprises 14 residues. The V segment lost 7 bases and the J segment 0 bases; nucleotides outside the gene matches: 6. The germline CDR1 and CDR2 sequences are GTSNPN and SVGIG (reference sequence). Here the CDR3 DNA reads TGTGCCTCTATCCGGGGGGGTAGCACAGATACGCAGTATTTT. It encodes CASIRGGSTDTQYF.

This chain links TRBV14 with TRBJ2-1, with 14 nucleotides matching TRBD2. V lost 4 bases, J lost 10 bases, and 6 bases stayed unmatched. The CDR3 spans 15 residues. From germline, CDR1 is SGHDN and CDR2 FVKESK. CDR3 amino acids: CASSPGTSGSREQFF. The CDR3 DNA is TGTGCCAGCAGCCCCGGGACTAGCGGGAGTAGGGAGCAGTTCTTC.

CDR3: CASSLSSRGDGYTF. In DNA, the CDR3 is TGTGCCAGCAGCTTGTCGTCCAGGGGAGATGGCTACACCTTC. The chain recombines TRBV11-2 with TRBJ1-2; D perhaps matches TRBD1 (6 bases). V lost 3 bases to trimming and J lost 6 bases, with 14 bases between them. Germline CDR1 SGHAT, CDR2 FQNNGV. CDR3 length: 14 amino acids.

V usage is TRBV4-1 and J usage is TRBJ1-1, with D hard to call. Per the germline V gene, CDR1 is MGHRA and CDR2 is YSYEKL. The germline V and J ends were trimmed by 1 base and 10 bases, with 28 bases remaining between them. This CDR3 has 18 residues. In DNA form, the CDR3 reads TGCGCCAGCAGCCAAGCTAATGTCTTCGTGGAGGGCCCCTTGACAGCTTTCTTT. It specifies CASSQANVFVEGPLTAFF.

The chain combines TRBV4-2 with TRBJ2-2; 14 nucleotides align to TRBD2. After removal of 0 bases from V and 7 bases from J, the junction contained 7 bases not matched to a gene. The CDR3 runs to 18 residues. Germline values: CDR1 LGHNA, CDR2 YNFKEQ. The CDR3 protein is CASSQDLRLAGGFGELFF. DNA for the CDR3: TGTGCCAGCAGCCAAGATCTCCGACTAGCGGGGGGGTTCGGGGAGCTGTTTTTT.

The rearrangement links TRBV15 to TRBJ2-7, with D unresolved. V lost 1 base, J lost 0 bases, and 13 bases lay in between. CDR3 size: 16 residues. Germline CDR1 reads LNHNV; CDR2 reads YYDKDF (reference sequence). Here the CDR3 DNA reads TGTGCCACCAGCAGAGGCGCGGCAGTTAGCTCCTACGAGCAGTACTTC. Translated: CATSRGAAVSSYEQYF.

The DNA of the CDR3 is TGTGCCAGTAGTCCGCCCTCGGGACAGGGTGTTCGTTACACCTTC. Translated: CASSPPSGQGVRYTF. The genes are TRBV19 and TRBJ1-2; 9 bases fit TRBD1. V shed 5 bases and J 11 bases; nucleotides not matched to a gene: 15. The germline V gene encodes CDR1 LNHDA and CDR2 SQIVND (reference sequence). The CDR3 has 15 amino acids.

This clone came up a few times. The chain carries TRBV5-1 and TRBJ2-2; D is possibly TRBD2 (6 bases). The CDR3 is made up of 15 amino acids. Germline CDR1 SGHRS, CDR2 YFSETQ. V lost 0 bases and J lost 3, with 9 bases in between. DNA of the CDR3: TGCGCCAGCAGCTTGGCCGGAGGGGACACCGGGGAGCTGTTTTTT. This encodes CASSLAGGDTGELFF. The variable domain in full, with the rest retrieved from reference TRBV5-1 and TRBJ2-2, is KAGVTQTPRYLIKTRGQQVTLSCSPISGHRSVSWYQQTPGQGLQFLFEYFSETQRNKGNFPGRFSGRQFSNSRSEMNVSTLELGDSALYLCASSLAGGDTGELFFGEGSRLTVL.

This CDR3 is CASSWGGHGRNEQFF. CDR3 nucleotides: TGCGCCAGCAGCTGGGGAGGTCACGGCCGCAATGAGCAGTTCTTC. V gene TRBV5-1 combines with J gene TRBJ2-1, with D perhaps TRBD2 (6 bases). V was shortened by 3 bases and J by 6 bases, with 16 bases between the two germline ends. The CDR3 loop spans 15 amino acids. Per the germline V gene, CDR1 is SGHRS and CDR2 is YFSETQ.

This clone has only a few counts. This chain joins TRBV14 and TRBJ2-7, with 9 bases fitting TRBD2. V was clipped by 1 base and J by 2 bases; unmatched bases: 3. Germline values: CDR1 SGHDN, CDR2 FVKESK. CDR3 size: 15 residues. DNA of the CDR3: TGTGCCAGCAGCCAAGTAGCGGGAGTAACCTACGAGCAGTACTTC. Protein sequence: CASSQVAGVTYEQYF.

Written as DNA, the CDR3 is TGTGCCAGCAGTTCCTACAGGGGGCCTAACTATGGCTACACCTTC. Its translation: CASSSYRGPNYGYTF. This chain uses TRBV27 with TRBJ1-2, with 9 positions matching TRBD1. The germline CDR1 and CDR2 sequences are MNHEY and SMNVEV (reference sequence). V was pared by 4 bases and J by 0 bases, with 3 bases of the junction left unmatched. This CDR3 is 15 amino acids long.

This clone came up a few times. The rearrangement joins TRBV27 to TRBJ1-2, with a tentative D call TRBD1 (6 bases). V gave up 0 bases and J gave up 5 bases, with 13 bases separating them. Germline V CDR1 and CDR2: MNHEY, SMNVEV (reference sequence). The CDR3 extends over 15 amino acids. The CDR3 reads CASSLSVRGIYGYTF. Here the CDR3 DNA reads TGTGCCAGCAGTTTATCGGTCAGGGGAATTTATGGCTACACCTTC.

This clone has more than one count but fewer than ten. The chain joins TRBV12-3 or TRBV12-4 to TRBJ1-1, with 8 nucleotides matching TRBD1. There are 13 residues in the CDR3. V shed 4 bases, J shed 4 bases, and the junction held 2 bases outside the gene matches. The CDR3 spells CASSSGQGTEAFF. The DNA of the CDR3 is TGTGCCAGCAGTTCTGGACAGGGCACTGAAGCTTTCTTT.

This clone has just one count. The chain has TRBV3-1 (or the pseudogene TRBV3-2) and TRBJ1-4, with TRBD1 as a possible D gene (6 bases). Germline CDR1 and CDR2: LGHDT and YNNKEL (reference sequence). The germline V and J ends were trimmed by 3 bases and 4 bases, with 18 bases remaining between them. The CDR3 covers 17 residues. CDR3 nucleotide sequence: TGTGCCAGCAGCCAGCCCAAATTCCGAGGGGGTAATGAAAAACTGTTTTTT. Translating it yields CASSQPKFRGGNEKLFF.

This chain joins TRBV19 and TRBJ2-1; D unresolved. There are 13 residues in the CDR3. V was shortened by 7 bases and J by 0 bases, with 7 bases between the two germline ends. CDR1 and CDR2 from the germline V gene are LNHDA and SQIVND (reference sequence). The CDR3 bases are TGTGCCAGTATGGCCCGCTCCTACAATGAGCAGTTCTTC. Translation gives CASMARSYNEQFF. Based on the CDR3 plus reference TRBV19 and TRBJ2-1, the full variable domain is DGGITQSPKYLFRKEGQNVTLSCEQNLNHDAMYWYRQDPGQGLRLIYYSQIVNDFQKGDIAEGYSVSREKKESFPLTVTSAQKNPTAFYLCASMARSYNEQFFGPGTRLTVL.